This T cell receptor (beta chain) is drawn from a study of T cell responses to AZD1222 COVID-19 vaccine. TCRdb's table, derived via immunoSEQ multiplex PCR, lists solely in-frame clones and lacks some. The sample includes 100,000 to 120,000 clones, roughly 90% of them seen just once. Overall study results and limits: There were mostly white British donors and more females than males, and clonal diversity was possibly underestimated. Spike as a whole was targeted by vaccine-associated CD4 TCRs, dominant at 160-218 and 743-854.

The CDR3 has 13 amino acids. Trimming took off 5 bases at V and 4 bases at J, with 11 bases between the two ends. In germline, CDR1 is LGHDT, CDR2 YNNKEL (reference sequence). Comments on this clone: Its antigen is undetermined.

This clonotype originated in an adult who received the AZD1222 COVID-19 vaccine. The sample was peripheral blood, taken 28 days after the second AZD1222 dose. The rearrangement joins TRBV3-1 (or the pseudogene TRBV3-2) to TRBJ2-5, with D possibly TRBD1 on 6 matching bases. As DNA, the CDR3 is TGTGCCAGCAGCAACAGGGTACGAGAGACCCAGTACTTC. Translating it yields CASSNRVRETQYF.